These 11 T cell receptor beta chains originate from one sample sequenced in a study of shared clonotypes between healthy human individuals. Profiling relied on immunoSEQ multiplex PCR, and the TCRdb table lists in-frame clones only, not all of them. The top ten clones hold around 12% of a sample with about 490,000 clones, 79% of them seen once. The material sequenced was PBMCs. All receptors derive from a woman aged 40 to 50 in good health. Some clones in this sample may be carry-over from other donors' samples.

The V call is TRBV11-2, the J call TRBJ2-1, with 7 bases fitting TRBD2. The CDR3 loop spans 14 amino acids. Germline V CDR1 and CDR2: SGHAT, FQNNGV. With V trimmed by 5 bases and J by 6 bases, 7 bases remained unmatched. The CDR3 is CASSPSGASNEQFF. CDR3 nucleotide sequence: TGTGCCAGCAGCCCTAGCGGAGCTTCCAATGAGCAGTTCTTC.

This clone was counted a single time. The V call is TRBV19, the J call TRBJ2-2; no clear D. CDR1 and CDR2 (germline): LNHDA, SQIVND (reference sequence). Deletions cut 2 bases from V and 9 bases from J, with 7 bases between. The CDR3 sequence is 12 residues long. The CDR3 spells CASSISHRELFF. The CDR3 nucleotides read TGTGCCAGTAGTATAAGCCATAGGGAGCTGTTTTTT.

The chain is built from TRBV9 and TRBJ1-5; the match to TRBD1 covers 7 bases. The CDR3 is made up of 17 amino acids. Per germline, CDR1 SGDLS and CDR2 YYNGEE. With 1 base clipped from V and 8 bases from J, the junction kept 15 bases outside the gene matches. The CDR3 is CASSVLRRKGAGEPQHF. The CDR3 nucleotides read TGTGCCAGCAGCGTATTACGGCGGAAGGGGGCGGGGGAGCCCCAGCATTTT.

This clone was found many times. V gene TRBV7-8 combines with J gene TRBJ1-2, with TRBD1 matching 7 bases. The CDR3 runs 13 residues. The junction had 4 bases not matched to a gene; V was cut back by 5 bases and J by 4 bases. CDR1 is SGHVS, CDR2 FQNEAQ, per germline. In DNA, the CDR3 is TGTGCCAGCAGCCTACAGGGGATCTATGGCTACACCTTC. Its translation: CASSLQGIYGYTF. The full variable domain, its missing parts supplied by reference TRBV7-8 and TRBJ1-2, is GAGVSQSPRYKVAKRGQDVALRCDPISGHVSLFWYQQALGQGPEFLTYFQNEAQLDKSGLPSDRFFAERPEGSVSTLKIQRTQQEDSAVYLCASSLQGIYGYTFGSGTRLTVV.

DNA of the CDR3: TGTGCCAGCAGCGCCCGGGACAGGGGGTATGGCTACACCTTC. Its translation: CASSARDRGYGYTF. The V and J genes are TRBV9 and TRBJ1-2; 11 bases are a match to TRBD1. CDR1 is SGDLS and CDR2 is YYNGEE in the germline V gene. V trimming: 3 bases; J trimming: 5 bases; junction bases outside the gene matches: 3. This CDR3 comprises 14 residues.

The CDR3 loop reads CASSLFLGQGGTEAFF. The CDR3, as DNA: TGTGCCAGCAGTTTATTTTTAGGGCAGGGAGGCACTGAAGCTTTCTTT. This chain joins TRBV28 and TRBJ1-1, with D possibly TRBD1 on 5 matching bases. This CDR3 has 16 amino acids. The germline V and J ends were trimmed by 1 base and 4 bases, with 16 bases remaining between them. Germline values: CDR1 MDHEN, CDR2 SYDVKM.

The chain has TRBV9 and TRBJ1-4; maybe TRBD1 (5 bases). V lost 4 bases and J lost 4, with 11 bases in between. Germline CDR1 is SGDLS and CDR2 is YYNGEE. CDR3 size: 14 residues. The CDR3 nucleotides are TGTGCCAGCAGCCCCGGACACTATAATGAAAAACTGTTTTTT. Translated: CASSPGHYNEKLFF.

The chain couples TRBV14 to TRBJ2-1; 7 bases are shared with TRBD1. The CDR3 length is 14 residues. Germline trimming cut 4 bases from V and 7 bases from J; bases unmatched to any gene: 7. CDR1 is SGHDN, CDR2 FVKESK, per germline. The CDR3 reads CASSLPLTGNEQFF. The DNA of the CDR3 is TGTGCCAGCAGCCTTCCTCTGACAGGGAATGAGCAGTTCTTC. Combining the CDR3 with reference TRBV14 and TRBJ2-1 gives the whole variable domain EAGVTQFPSHSVIEKGQTVTLRCDPISGHDNLYWYRRVMGKEIKFLLHFVKESKQDESGMPNNRFLAERTGGTYSTLKVQPAELEDSGVYFCASSLPLTGNEQFFGPGTRLTVL.

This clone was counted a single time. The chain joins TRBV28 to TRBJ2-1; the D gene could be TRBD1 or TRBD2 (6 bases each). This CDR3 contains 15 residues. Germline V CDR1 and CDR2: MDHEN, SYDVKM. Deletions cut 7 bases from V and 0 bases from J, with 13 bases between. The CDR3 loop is CASTIGGSSYNEQFF. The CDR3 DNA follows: TGTGCCAGCACCATAGGGGGGAGCTCCTACAATGAGCAGTTCTTC.

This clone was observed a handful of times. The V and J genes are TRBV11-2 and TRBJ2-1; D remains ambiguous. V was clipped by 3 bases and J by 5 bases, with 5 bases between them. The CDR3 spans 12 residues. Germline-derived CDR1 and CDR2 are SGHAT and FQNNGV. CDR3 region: CASSFDHNEQFF. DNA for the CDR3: TGTGCCAGCAGCTTTGACCACAATGAGCAGTTCTTC.

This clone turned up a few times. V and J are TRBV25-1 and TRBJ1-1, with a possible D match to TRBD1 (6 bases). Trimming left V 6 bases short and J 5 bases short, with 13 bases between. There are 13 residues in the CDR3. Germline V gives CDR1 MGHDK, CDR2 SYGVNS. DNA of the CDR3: TGTGCCAGCAGCACACGGGGGCGGACTGAAGCTTTCTTT. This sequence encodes CASSTRGRTEAFF. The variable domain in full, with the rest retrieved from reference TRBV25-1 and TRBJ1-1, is EADIYQTPRYLVIGTGKKITLECSQTMGHDKMYWYQQDPGMELHLIHYSYGVNSTEKGDLSSESTVSRIRTEHFPLTLESARPSHTSQYLCASSTRGRTEAFFGQGTRLTVV.